This TCR beta chain was documented in a study of blood T cell repertoires in COVID-19 (dated by TCRdb to 2019 to 2021). At the level of the whole study: Samples covering the acute and convalescent phases of COVID-19 were provided by collaborators in the United States, Italy and Spain. The material from the prospective study consisted of cDNA or gDNA derived from T cells, B-cell-depleted T cells, or PBMCs. Deeply sampled blood TCRbeta repertoires from subjects exposed to, actively infected with, or recovered from COVID-19 were included in the dataset. Where available, HLA class I and class II types were taken from metadata supplied by the sample provider and were not determined by assay-based typing. Sample metadata almost always included a de-identified subject ID, COVID-19 status, age in years and sex. Samples came from the ongoing ImmuneRACE study (first 160 participants) plus 1,254 subjects from 6 global collaborators. The repertoires were released in a freely available public database intended as a resource for research on the immune response to SARS-CoV-2.

TCRbeta CDR3 regions were amplified from genomic DNA by means of the immunoSEQ Assay, a bias-controlled multiplex PCR. On the study's bioinformatics: Within the assay, amplification of reference gene primers was used to estimate how many nucleated cells each sample contained. To quantify the absolute abundance of each unique TCRbeta CDR3 rearrangement, sequence reads were collapsed and filtered. Productive Simpson clonality was computed per sample as the square root of Simpson's diversity index over productive rearrangements. As stored in TCRdb, this immuneACCESS dataset retains in-frame rearrangements with V and J assigned. A fraction of the clones does not appear; measured against another copy, unresolved V genes explain less than half of the discrepancy, and the remainder lacks a known reason. The V and J calls and the clone size are those of that table, but D and trimming were determined from the DNA. Counted in this sample were about 85,000 clones; about 92% of them appeared once. Of the sample, roughly 2.3% is held by the ten largest clones.

The collaborating institutions used their own protocols to collect whole blood in K2EDTA tubes. Collaborator samples were shipped for TCRbeta analysis as frozen whole blood, isolated PBMCs, or DNA extracted from either sample type. Overall study outcomes, separate from this receptor: The quantity of clinical and demographic metadata differed by source and by participant and was supplied without curation.

This clone showed up just once. Its cognate antigen has yet to be identified. Base-call qualities are not available, and no considerably larger clone is one nucleotide away. The sample consisted of peripheral blood. The sequence was obtained from a man in his fifties with acute or convalescent COVID-19.

The CDR3 protein sequence reads: CASSATVNQPQHF. In nucleotide form, the sequence is TGTGCCAGCAGCGCAACAGTAAATCAGCCCCAGCATTTT. The rearrangement combines TRBV7-9 with TRBJ1-5; a confident D gene designation cannot be given. CDR1 and CDR2, per the germline V gene (reference sequence), are SEHNR and FQNEAQ. V and J lose 5 bases and 4 bases, and a span of 9 bases separates them. The CDR3, from cysteine to phenylalanine, totals 13 residues. The CDR3 DNA has 39 bases and is translated from base 1. This CDR3, with the reference TRBV7-9 and TRBJ1-5 proteins standing in past its ends, gives the full variable domain DTGVSQNPRHKITKRGQNVTFRCDPISEHNRLYWYRQTLGQGPEFLTYFQNEAQLEKSRLLSDRFSAERPKGSFSTLEIQRTEQGDSAMYLCASSATVNQPQHFGDGTRLSIL.